This note documents a single T cell receptor beta chain sequence. As yet, its antigen is unknown. Sequencing was performed with immunoSEQ multiplex PCR; in TCRdb, only in-frame clones are kept and a portion is missing. The sample consists of 9,500 to 11,000 clones, 75% to 80% of them appearing once. Two lung cancer pathologists independently confirmed each histologic diagnosis. These data originate in a study of immune evolution from preneoplasia to lung adenocarcinoma. Findings and limits, study-wide: Compared with EGFR-mutant or double wild-type lesions, KRAS-mutant nodules were more clonal. Later-stage lesions appeared to have more T cells, more diversity, less clonality.

The CDR3 has 13 amino acids. Trimming pared 0 bases from V and 3 bases from J, leaving 5 bases between. Germline assignment: CDR1 MNHEY and CDR2 SVGAGI. The source is a person aged 70 to 80 with lung adenocarcinoma. The gene calls are TRBV6-5 and TRBJ1-1; D call uncertain. The sequenced sample was FFPE minimally invasive lung adenocarcinoma tissue. In nucleotides, the CDR3 is TGTGCCAGCAGTTACTCGGCTTACACTGAAGCTTTCTTT. Its translation is CASSYSAYTEAFF.